The 21 T cell receptor beta chains presented below share a single source sample, sequenced in a study of blood T cell repertoires in COVID-19. The method was immunoSEQ multiplex PCR; TCRdb's version includes in-frame clones alone and lacks a portion of them. Among approximately 150,000 clones listed, 80% to 90% were seen once. Sequenced sample: peripheral blood. These receptor sequences come from a woman in her fifties or sixties with active COVID-19.

This sequence joins TRBV6-7 and TRBJ2-1; TRBD2 aligns across 12 bases. TRBV6-7 is an ORF for which the function is uncertain. V shed 4 bases, J shed 3 bases, and the junction held 4 bases outside the gene matches. There are 16 residues in the CDR3. The CDR3 loop reads CASSSPTSGSYNEQFF. The CDR3 DNA reads as TGTGCCAGCAGTTCCCCGACTAGCGGGAGCTACAATGAGCAGTTCTTC.

This rearrangement joins TRBV29-1 to TRBJ1-3, with 7 nucleotides matching TRBD1. CDR3 size: 11 residues. The V segment lost 6 bases and the J segment 7 bases; nucleotides outside the gene matches: 3. Looked up from germline, CDR1 is SQVTM and CDR2 is ANQGSEA. This CDR3 reads CSVLQGNTIYF. CDR3 nucleotide sequence: TGCAGCGTGTTACAGGGGAACACCATATATTTT.

The chain combines TRBV9 with TRBJ2-7, with D possibly matching TRBD2 (6 bases). This CDR3 region has 16 residues. The germline V gene encodes CDR1 SGDLS and CDR2 YYNGEE. V was clipped by 4 bases and J by 0 bases, with 17 bases between them. CDR3 residues: CASSTGLSPSSYEQYF. The CDR3 coding sequence is TGTGCCAGCAGCACGGGACTCAGTCCTAGCTCCTACGAGCAGTACTTC.

V and J are TRBV15 and TRBJ2-1; D possibly corresponds to TRBD2 (5 bases). The germline V gene has CDR1 LNHNV and CDR2 YYDKDF (reference sequence). The CDR3 runs 16 residues. Trimming removed 5 bases at V and 0 bases at J, with 14 bases between. CDR3 nucleotide sequence: TGTGCCACCAGCGGCCGGGATTTCTTCTCCTACAATGAGCAGTTCTTC. Translated, it gives CATSGRDFFSYNEQFF.

The V call is TRBV5-4, the J call TRBJ1-1, with unresolved D. CDR1 SGHNT and CDR2 YYREEE come from the germline V gene (reference sequence). V was clipped by 1 base and J by 12 bases, with 16 bases between them. There are 13 residues in the CDR3. This CDR3 is CASSLSREADSFF. CDR3 nucleotide sequence: TGTGCCAGCAGCTTGTCTCGGGAGGCGGACTCTTTCTTT.

V gene TRBV6-5 combines with J gene TRBJ1-2; 7 bases are shared with TRBD1. This CDR3 contains 15 residues. Germline lookup yields CDR1 MNHEY and CDR2 SVGAGI. Germline trimming cut 0 bases from V and 8 bases from J; bases unmatched to any gene: 9. The DNA for the CDR3 is TGTGCCAGCAGTTACTCTTACAGGGGTATAGGCGGCTACACCTTC. Amino acids: CASSYSYRGIGGYTF.

This chain uses TRBV15 with TRBJ1-1, with D possibly matching TRBD1 (5 bases). There are 14 residues in the CDR3. Germline V lookup: CDR1 LNHNV, CDR2 YYDKDF (reference sequence). V was trimmed by 8 bases and J by 3 bases, leaving 16 bases between them. The CDR3 loop reads CATARGSGYTEAFF. The CDR3 DNA follows: TGTGCCACCGCGCGCGGATCAGGGTACACTGAAGCTTTCTTT.

The rearrangement links TRBV7-8 to TRBJ2-3; D unresolved. Trimming removed 1 base from V and 3 bases from J, with 11 bases in between. Germline values: CDR1 SGHVS, CDR2 FQNEAQ. The CDR3 has 15 amino acids. This CDR3 is CASSLGLEITDTQYF. CDR3 in DNA: TGTGCCAGCAGCTTAGGATTGGAGATAACAGATACGCAGTATTTT.

The chain couples TRBV2 to TRBJ2-7; D gene unclear. V dropped 7 bases and J dropped 0 bases, with 13 bases sitting between them. The germline CDR1 and CDR2 sequences are SNHLY and FYNNEI. The CDR3 extends over 14 amino acids. CDR3 sequence: CASKRSGSSYEQYF. The CDR3 coding sequence is TGTGCCAGCAAACGGTCCGGTAGCTCCTACGAGCAGTACTTC.

This CDR3 is CASSPDRGTYEQYF. CDR3 in DNA: TGTGCCAGCAGTCCGGACAGGGGGACCTACGAGCAGTACTTC. The chain is built from TRBV2 and TRBJ2-7, with 10 bases that match TRBD1. Losses at the gene ends were 5 bases for V and 2 bases for J; bases not matched to a gene: 3. The CDR3 has 14 residues. Germline CDR1 reads SNHLY; CDR2 reads FYNNEI. Together with reference TRBV2 and TRBJ2-7, the CDR3 gives the full variable domain: EPEVTQTPSHQVTQMGQEVILRCVPISNHLYFYWYRQILGQKVEFLVSFYNNEISEKSEIFDDQFSVERPDGSNFTLKIRSTKLEDSAMYFCASSPDRGTYEQYFGPGTRLTVT.

The chain recombines TRBV4-3 with TRBJ2-2; TRBD2 agrees at 7 bases. The germline CDR1 and CDR2 sequences are LGHNA and YSLEER. V dropped 1 base and J dropped 4; count of bases not matched to a gene: 6. This CDR3 comprises 16 residues. The CDR3 spells CASSQAAGDVTGELFF. CDR3 DNA: TGCGCCAGCAGCCAAGCGGCGGGAGATGTCACCGGGGAGCTGTTTTTT.

This chain joins TRBV2 and TRBJ2-1, with TRBD2 identical over 9 bases. V was clipped by 8 bases and J by 5 bases; unmatched bases: 10. The germline gives CDR1 SNHLY, CDR2 FYNNEI. The CDR3 is 15 amino acids. The CDR3 DNA reads TGTGCCAGCGATCTTCTGGCGGGAGGGCACAATGAGCAGTTCTTC. Protein: CASDLLAGGHNEQFF.

V is TRBV30 and J is TRBJ2-2; D is unclear. The CDR3 contains 12 residues. V lost 0 bases to trimming and J lost 6 bases, with 5 bases between them. From germline, CDR1 is GTSNPN and CDR2 SVGIG (reference sequence). The CDR3 region is CAWSVFAGELFF. As DNA, the CDR3 is TGTGCCTGGAGTGTTTTCGCCGGGGAGCTGTTTTTT.

The chain couples TRBV4-2 to TRBJ2-6; D ambiguous. Germline-derived CDR1 and CDR2 are LGHNA and YNFKEQ. Trimming took 0 bases from V and 2 from J, leaving 8 bases between them. The CDR3 contains 16 residues. This CDR3 is CASSQDSSPGANVLTF. The CDR3 nucleotides are TGTGCCAGCAGCCAAGATTCGAGCCCTGGGGCCAACGTCCTGACTTTC.

The chain couples TRBV29-1 to TRBJ2-1, with a tentative D call TRBD1 (6 bases). This CDR3 spans 11 amino acids. Germline loops: CDR1 SQVTM, CDR2 ANQGSEA. Trimming cost V 7 bases and J 6 bases, with 10 bases left between them. The chain's CDR3 is CSARGANEQFF. As DNA, the CDR3 is TGCAGCGCCAGGGGAGCCAATGAGCAGTTCTTC.

The chain has TRBV4-3 and TRBJ2-4, with D maybe TRBD1 (5 bases). Germline V gene sequence: CDR1 LGHNA, CDR2 YSLEER. The CDR3 length is 18 residues. V lost 2 bases and J lost 0, with 17 bases in between. CDR3 region: CASSQRSQPGLAKNIQYF. CDR3 sequence (DNA): TGCGCCAGCAGCCAAAGGTCCCAACCAGGGTTAGCCAAAAACATTCAGTACTTC.

This clone was counted only a few times. The chain employs TRBV11-3 and TRBJ2-7, with D maybe TRBD2 (6 bases). This CDR3 is built from 14 residues. V was clipped by 3 bases and J by 0 bases, with 9 bases between them. Per germline, CDR1 SGHNT and CDR2 YENEEA. CDR3 sequence: CASSFSGYSYEQYF. The CDR3 coding sequence is TGTGCCAGCAGCTTTAGCGGATACTCCTACGAGCAGTACTTC.

The rearrangement joins TRBV21-1 to TRBJ2-2; the table's TRBD2 call for D was not verified on the DNA. TRBV21-1 is listed as a pseudogene. CDR3 size: 10 residues. Written as DNA, the CDR3 is TGTGCCACCGCGATCCCGGAGCTGTTTTTT. It specifies CATAIPELFF.

The genes are TRBV7-2 and TRBJ2-5; 11 bases line up with TRBD2. Germline CDR1 SGHTA, CDR2 FQGNSA. The CDR3 has 15 residues. After removal of 5 bases from V and 5 bases from J, the junction contained 7 bases not matched to a gene. The CDR3, as DNA: TGTGCCAGCAGCCCAGTAGCGGGAGGGGGGGAGACCCAGTACTTC. Translated, it gives CASSPVAGGGETQYF.

The chain links TRBV15 to TRBJ2-5, with 8 bases that match TRBD2. This CDR3 spans 15 amino acids. Germline CDR1 reads LNHNV; CDR2 reads YYDKDF (reference sequence). The trim removed 0 bases at V and 4 bases at J, leaving 4 bases unmatched. CDR3 in amino acids: CATSREVGGGETQYF. The CDR3 DNA follows: TGTGCCACCAGCAGAGAGGTCGGGGGGGGAGAGACCCAGTACTTC.

The rearrangement uses TRBV7-2 and TRBJ2-5, with D perhaps TRBD1 (5 bases). The V gene lost 3 bases and the J gene lost 2 bases, with 13 bases spanning the gap. The CDR3 runs to 15 residues. Germline values: CDR1 SGHTA, CDR2 FQGNSA. CDR3 nucleotides: TGTGCCAGCAGCTTCATAACAGGACCTCAAGAGACCCAGTACTTC. It translates to CASSFITGPQETQYF.